These T cell receptor beta chains were read from a single sample in a study of blood T cell repertoires in COVID-19. Some clones are missing from TCRdb's copy, which holds only in-frame ones; the method was immunoSEQ multiplex PCR. The data show about 150,000 clones, with 91% seen just once and less than 0.6% held by the top ten. Sequenced material: peripheral blood. The receptors here all came from a man aged 50-59 years with acute or convalescent COVID-19. CDR3s include the opening cysteine and the closing phenylalanine or tryptophan. D genes are given only for firm matches. Not all rows give a size; the values are once, few, many and, for expanded clones, a class.

CDR3nt	CDR3aa	j_gene	v_gene	len	abundance	d_gene
TGTGCCAGCAGCCAATCGTATGGGACAGGGTCTAGCACAGATACGCAGTATTTT	CASSQSYGTGSSTDTQYF	TRBJ2-3	TRBV7-8	18	NA	TRBD1
TGCGCCAGCAGCTTGGGGGCGGGGGGGCCGATAGATACGCAGTATTTT	CASSLGAGGPIDTQYF	TRBJ2-3	TRBV5-1	16	NA	TRBD2
TGCGCCAGCAGCTCTACGGGACTAGCGGGTATAATCCAAGAGACCCAGTACTTC	CASSSTGLAGIIQETQYF	TRBJ2-5	TRBV5-1	18	NA	TRBD2
TGTGCCATCAGTGAGTCGGGGGGAGGAGTCACTGAAGCTTTCTTT	CAISESGGGVTEAFF	TRBJ1-1	TRBV10-3	15	NA	NA
TGCGCCAGCAGTCGGACTAGCGGAACGACCGGGGAGCTGTTTTTT	CASSRTSGTTGELFF	TRBJ2-2	TRBV5-1	15	NA	TRBD2
TGTGCCAGCAGCTTGGCAGGGACAGGGCTAAACACCGGGGAGCTGTTTTTT	CASSLAGTGLNTGELFF	TRBJ2-2	TRBV5-5	17	NA	TRBD1
TGTGCCAGCAGCTTAATAGGGGGAATACTAACTGAAGCTTTCTTT	CASSLIGGILTEAFF	TRBJ1-1	TRBV11-2	15	NA	NA
TGTGCCAGCAGCCCCCCCGGGACAGGGAATCAGCCCCAGCATTTT	CASSPPGTGNQPQHF	TRBJ1-5	TRBV7-8	15	NA	TRBD1
TGCAGTGGGACAGGGGGCGACACCGGGGAGCTGTTTTTT	CSGTGGDTGELFF	TRBJ2-2	TRBV29-1	13	NA	TRBD1
TGTGCCTGGAACCTAGGGGGTTCATTGGGAGAAAAACTGTTTTTT	CAWNLGGSLGEKLFF	TRBJ1-4	TRBV30	15	NA	NA
TGTGCCACCCAGGGGGTCTCTGGAAACACCATATATTTT	CATQGVSGNTIYF	TRBJ1-3	TRBV10-3	13	NA	TRBD1
TGTGCCAGTAACGCGGGCGGGGGCACAGATACGCAGTATTTT	CASNAGGGTDTQYF	TRBJ2-3	TRBV19	14	NA	NA
TGCGCCAGCAGCATCGACACGGCTGGGGCCAACGTCCTGACTTTC	CASSIDTAGANVLTF	TRBJ2-6	TRBV4-3	15	NA	NA
TGTGCCAGCAGTGACCTCGCGGTCAGGGCAACTTCACCCCTCCACTTT	CASSDLAVRATSPLHF	TRBJ1-6	TRBV2	16	NA	NA
TGTGCCAGCAGTTTCTATTCCAACACTGAAGCTTTCTTT	CASSFYSNTEAFF	TRBJ1-1	TRBV7-3	13	NA	NA
TGTGCCAGTCAGGGGGCCTATAATTCACCCCTCCACTTT	CASQGAYNSPLHF	TRBJ1-6	TRBV27	13	NA	TRBD1
TGCGCCAGCAGACTAGTATCCACCGGGGAGCTGTTTTTT	CASRLVSTGELFF	TRBJ2-2	TRBV5-1	13	NA	NA
TGTGCCAGCAGCCTAGTGAAGAGGAACACCGGGGAGCTGTTTTTT	CASSLVKRNTGELFF	TRBJ2-2	TRBV11-2	15	NA	NA
TGTGCCAGCAGAAAGGACAGGGAGCATTCACCCCTCCACTTT	CASRKDREHSPLHF	TRBJ1-6	TRBV28	14	NA	TRBD1
TGTGCCAGCAAAGGGCAGGGGGCGGGAGTGAACACTGAAGCTTTCTTT	CASKGQGAGVNTEAFF	TRBJ1-1	TRBV2	16	once	TRBD1
TGTGCCAGCGAGGATCCGTATAACTATGGCTACACCTTC	CASEDPYNYGYTF	TRBJ1-2	TRBV11-1	13	NA	NA
TGCGCCAGCAGCCAAGGTTTGTGGGGAGGCACTACAACTAATGAAAAACTGTTTTTT	CASSQGLWGGTTTNEKLFF	TRBJ1-4	TRBV4-1	19	NA	NA
TGTGCCAGCAGCCAAGCTAGTCGGAACTTTTATGGCTACACCTTC	CASSQASRNFYGYTF	TRBJ1-2	TRBV4-2	15	NA	NA
TGTGCCAGCAGTTACTCACCCAGGGAGGCGACCTATGGCTACACCTTC	CASSYSPREATYGYTF	TRBJ1-2	TRBV6-2/TRBV6-3	16	NA	NA
TGTGCCATCAGTGCTTCGGACAGCGCATCACCCCTCCACTTT	CAISASDSASPLHF	TRBJ1-6	TRBV10-3	14	NA	NA
TGTGCCAGCAGCAGTACAGAGCGGGATACGCAGTATTTT	CASSSTERDTQYF	TRBJ2-3	TRBV21-1	13	NA	NA
TGTGCCAGTACCCGACTGGAGAGAGGAGGAGTAGCCCTCTATGGCTACACCTTC	CASTRLERGGVALYGYTF	TRBJ1-2	TRBV19	18	NA	NA
TGTGCCAGTAGTTACCGGACAGTCCGGGAGACCCAGTACTTC	CASSYRTVRETQYF	TRBJ2-5	TRBV19	14	NA	NA
TGTGCCAGCTCACCCCTCAGGGGGGCAGATACGCAGTATTTT	CASSPLRGADTQYF	TRBJ2-3	TRBV18	14	NA	NA
TGTGCCAGTAGTATGGGACAGGACTCTGGAAACACCATATATTTT	CASSMGQDSGNTIYF	TRBJ1-3	TRBV19	15	NA	TRBD1
TGTGCCAGCTCACCCCGGGGGGGGACAGATACGCAGTATTTT	CASSPRGGTDTQYF	TRBJ2-3	TRBV18	14	once	TRBD2
TGTGCCAGCAGCTTAACTTTGGGGGGACAGGGCAACACCGGGGAGCTGTTTTTT	CASSLTLGGQGNTGELFF	TRBJ2-2	TRBV7-3	18	NA	TRBD1
TGTGCCAGTAGTAAAGGACAGGGGGCGACGGAAGAGACCCAGTACTTC	CASSKGQGATEETQYF	TRBJ2-5	TRBV19	16	NA	TRBD1
TGTGCCAGCAGTGAGGGTAGGGACAACCACTACGAGCAGTACTTC	CASSEGRDNHYEQYF	TRBJ2-7	TRBV6-1	15	NA	NA
TGTGCCAGCAGTTCAAACCTTTTTGGCAGGGGAGACTATGGCTACACCTTC	CASSSNLFGRGDYGYTF	TRBJ1-2	TRBV27	17	once	NA
TGCGCCAGCAGCCAAGATTCTTCGGGAACACGAAATCAGCCCCAGCATTTT	CASSQDSSGTRNQPQHF	TRBJ1-5	TRBV4-1	17	once	NA
TGTGCCAGCAGCTTGGGGGCGAGGAACACTGAAGCTTTCTTT	CASSLGARNTEAFF	TRBJ1-1	TRBV7-8	14	NA	NA
TGTGCCAGCAGTGAATGGGACAGGGGGAATAATTACGAGCAGTACTTC	CASSEWDRGNNYEQYF	TRBJ2-7	TRBV6-1	16	NA	TRBD1
TGTGCCAGCAGCCCACAAGCCAAAAACATTCAGTACTTC	CASSPQAKNIQYF	TRBJ2-4	TRBV3-1/TRBV3-2	13	NA	NA
TGCAGTGCCAGTGGACTCGCCTTCACCCAGTACTTC	CSASGLAFTQYF	TRBJ2-5	TRBV20-1	12	NA	NA
TGCGCCAGCAGCAGCCAGGGGGCTTGGTATGGCTACACCTTC	CASSSQGAWYGYTF	TRBJ1-2	TRBV5-1	14	NA	TRBD1
TGTGCCAGCAGTTGGACGGGGGCTAACTATGGCTACACCTTC	CASSWTGANYGYTF	TRBJ1-2	TRBV28	14	NA	NA
TGTGCCAGCAGCCCTCGGGACAGGGGAGAGGACATTCAGTACTTC	CASSPRDRGEDIQYF	TRBJ2-4	TRBV9	15	NA	TRBD1
TGTGCCAGCAGCTTGGGGGTCCGGGACACAGATACGCAGTATTTT	CASSLGVRDTDTQYF	TRBJ2-3	TRBV5-8	15	NA	NA
TGTGCCAGCTCACCACCGGTACAGTGGTTTGCAGAGACCCAGTACTTC	CASSPPVQWFAETQYF	TRBJ2-5	TRBV18	16	NA	NA
TGCGCCAGCAGCTTGGAGGGCAGGGGGTTAGAAAAACTGTTTTTT	CASSLEGRGLEKLFF	TRBJ1-4	TRBV5-1	15	NA	TRBD1
TGTGCCAGCAACGAAATGGGACAGGGGAACAATGAGCAGTTCTTC	CASNEMGQGNNEQFF	TRBJ2-1	TRBV5-4	15	NA	TRBD1
TGTGCCAGCAAAGGACAGGGAGACTATGGCTACACCTTC	CASKGQGDYGYTF	TRBJ1-2	TRBV28	13	NA	TRBD1
TGTGCCAGTAGTAGAGGGCGGACCTACAATGAGCAGTTCTTC	CASSRGRTYNEQFF	TRBJ2-1	TRBV19	14	NA	NA
TGTGCCAGCAGCTTGGGGTGGAGGACAGATACGCAGTATTTT	CASSLGWRTDTQYF	TRBJ2-3	TRBV5-6	14	NA	NA
TGCGCCAGCAGCTTGGTCGCAGGGGTAACGACTAATGAAAAACTGTTTTTT	CASSLVAGVTTNEKLFF	TRBJ1-4	TRBV5-1	17	once	NA
TGTGCCAGCAGTTCTCAGGGCCAAGAGACCCAGTACTTC	CASSSQGQETQYF	TRBJ2-5	TRBV28	13	NA	NA
TGTGCCAGCAGCCTCAACCCCTCGCGGGGGGCGCGGAACTATGGCTACACCTTC	CASSLNPSRGARNYGYTF	TRBJ1-2	TRBV5-5	18	few	NA